Listed below are T cell receptor beta chains from one sample, sequenced in a study of low-dose radiotherapy and immunotherapy resistance in tumors. Each CDR3 protein is one row after TCRdb ran MiXCR on the reads. The sample has 30,000 to 50,000 distinct CDR3 sequences; 30% to 35% are singletons. The sample was PBMCs, taken before treatment. These TCRs come from a male donor with gallbladder cancer. Both conserved end residues are trimmed from each CDR3. The listing skips clone size in some rows; elsewhere it reads once, few, many or a size class.

J gene	clone size	V gene	CDR3 protein
TRBJ2-1	NA	TRBV23-1	ASNPLEI
TRBJ1-4	NA	TRBV6-6	ASSTGTLATNEKLF
TRBJ2-5	once	TRBV9	ASSFYICSPGRTAETQY
TRBJ2-2	many	TRBV7-2	ASSPQYTGELF
TRBJ2-5	many	TRBV19	ASSVGETQY
TRBJ2-7	many	TRBV2	ASRGARRQY
TRBJ1-2	many	TRBV18	ASSPGTDGYT
TRBJ2-1	NA	TRBV6-5	AIKTSGKNNEQF
TRBJ1-2	many	TRBV24-1	ATSKGDGYT
TRBJ1-2	medium-sized	TRBV6-2/TRBV6-3	ASSSTEFT
TRBJ2-7	few	TRBV6-1	ASRSTSGGYEQY
TRBJ1-6	NA	TRBV7-9	ASSPTGYNSPLH